This TCR beta chain appears in the sequencing data of a study of blood T cell repertoires in COVID-19. Turning to the study itself: T cells, B-cell-depleted T cells, or PBMCs provided the cDNA or gDNA that served as material.

Germline CDR1 MNHEY, CDR2 SVGAGI. The CDR3 runs 15 residues. Trimming took 5 bases from V and 4 from J; bases not matched to a gene: 7. Per the authors' pipeline: Estimation of nucleated cell counts relied on the amplification of reference gene primers. Sequenced by immunoSEQ multiplex PCR; TCRdb stores in-frame clones only, minus some. V, J and clone size are those of that table, while D and trimming were read from the DNA. The sample lists 65,000 to 95,000 clones, around 81% seen once, with more than 15% in the top ten. In this sample, this clone turned up once. This clonotype was sampled from a human donor in a cohort sampled during active COVID-19. The sequenced sample consisted of peripheral blood. The chain links TRBV6-5 to TRBJ1-5; 8 bases are a match to TRBD1. The CDR3 DNA follows: TGTGCCAGCAGTCTCGACAGGGGAATGAATCAGCCCCAGCATTTT. It encodes CASSLDRGMNQPQHF.